The rows below give T cell receptor beta chains drawn from one sample of a study of blood T cell repertoires in COVID-19. The repertoire was sequenced with immunoSEQ multiplex PCR; TCRdb's copy has only in-frame clones and lacks some. The repertoire has over 50,000 clones, about 90% of them found once; the top ten carry roughly 15%. The source material was peripheral blood. These receptor sequences come from a human donor in a cohort sampled during active COVID-19. CDR3s include the opening cysteine and the closing phenylalanine or tryptophan. The order of the fields is clone size, J gene, V gene, D gene, CDR3 protein, CDR3 DNA. A D gene is named only where the DNA matches it firmly. A clone size is listed for some rows: how often the clone was seen (once, few, many), or a class if it is expanded.

>NA|TRBJ2-7|TRBV28|TRBD1
CASRAGTGIYYEQYF
TGTGCCAGCAGGGCAGGGACAGGAATTTACTACGAGCAGTACTTC
>NA|TRBJ1-1|TRBV24-1|NA
CATSDSRGGDAFF
TGTGCCACCAGTGATTCAAGAGGAGGGGATGCTTTCTTT
>NA|TRBJ1-5|TRBV3-1/TRBV3-2|NA
CASSSNRVNQPQHF
TGTGCCAGCAGCTCCAACAGGGTAAATCAGCCCCAGCATTTT
>NA|TRBJ2-5|TRBV3-1/TRBV3-2|TRBD2
CASSQELAGAPETQYF
TGTGCCAGCAGCCAAGAACTAGCGGGAGCCCCCGAGACCCAGTACTTC
>NA|TRBJ2-2|TRBV5-6|TRBD2
CASSPSGALNTGELFF
TGTGCCAGCAGCCCTAGCGGGGCCCTGAACACCGGGGAGCTGTTTTTT
>NA|TRBJ1-5|TRBV7-9|NA
CASSGSTGSNQPQHF
TGTGCCAGCAGCGGTTCGACAGGAAGCAATCAGCCCCAGCATTTT
>NA|TRBJ2-7|TRBV10-3|TRBD1
CAINPGQGGYEQYF
TGTGCCATCAATCCGGGACAGGGCGGCTACGAGCAGTACTTC
>NA|TRBJ1-1|TRBV7-2|NA
CASSLGYKGKTEAFF
TGTGCCAGCAGCTTAGGTTATAAGGGGAAGACTGAAGCTTTCTTT
>NA|TRBJ2-7|TRBV4-2|NA
CASSQAAGLLEQYF
TGTGCCAGCAGCCAAGCGGCAGGGCTCCTCGAGCAGTACTTC
>NA|TRBJ2-7|TRBV29-1|TRBD2
CSVVDLGALAGGPRYEQYF
TGCAGCGTTGTCGATCTGGGGGCCCTAGCGGGAGGGCCTCGGTACGAGCAGTACTTC
>NA|TRBJ2-1|TRBV9|TRBD2
CASSPGGRVPNEQFF
TGTGCCAGCAGCCCGGGCGGGAGGGTACCGAATGAGCAGTTCTTC
>NA|TRBJ2-3|TRBV5-1|TRBD1
CASTRDRVVDTQYF
TGCGCCAGCACCCGGGACAGGGTAGTAGATACGCAGTATTTT
>NA|TRBJ2-3|TRBV11-3|TRBD1
CASSLGAGQGRDTQYF
TGTGCCAGCAGCTTAGGGGCGGGACAGGGTAGAGATACGCAGTATTTT
>once|TRBJ2-3|TRBV7-9|TRBD2
CASSFYSGAGDTQYF
TGTGCCAGCAGTTTCTACAGCGGGGCGGGGGATACGCAGTATTTT
>NA|TRBJ1-5|TRBV18|TRBD1
CASSHNQGEQPQHF
TGTGCCAGCTCACACAACCAGGGGGAACAGCCCCAGCATTTT
>NA|TRBJ1-1|TRBV2|NA
CASTGERNTEAFF
TGTGCCAGCACGGGGGAACGGAACACTGAAGCTTTCTTT
>NA|TRBJ1-2|TRBV3-1/TRBV3-2|NA
CASSQVGEVDGYTF
TGTGCCAGCAGCCAAGTAGGGGAGGTGGATGGCTACACCTTC
>NA|TRBJ2-2|TRBV6-2/TRBV6-3|TRBD2
CASSYERTSGRATGELFF
TGTGCCAGCAGTTACGAAAGGACTAGCGGGAGGGCTACCGGGGAGCTGTTTTTT
>NA|TRBJ2-5|TRBV4-1|TRBD2
CASSHRLAGGQETQYF
TGCGCCAGCAGCCACCGACTAGCGGGGGGCCAAGAGACCCAGTACTTC
>few|TRBJ1-2|TRBV28|NA
CASSPGFRGYTF
TGTGCCAGCAGTCCAGGGTTCCGTGGCTACACCTTC
>NA|TRBJ2-2|TRBV28|NA
CASSLGGSPTGELFF
TGTGCCAGCAGTTTAGGAGGTAGCCCTACCGGGGAGCTGTTTTTT
>once|TRBJ1-2|TRBV28|NA
CASSLQAPNGYTF
TGTGCCAGCAGTCTACAGGCCCCGAATGGCTACACCTTC
>once|TRBJ1-2|TRBV7-9|NA
CASSAGGSYTF
TGTGCCAGCAGCGCCGGGGGGAGCTACACCTTC
>NA|TRBJ2-7|TRBV7-2|TRBD1
CASLPDRGRGEQYF
TGTGCCAGCCTCCCGGACAGGGGTCGAGGCGAGCAGTACTTC
>NA|TRBJ1-1|TRBV7-9|NA
CASSLASEAFF
TGTGCCAGCAGCTTAGCATCAGAAGCTTTCTTT
>NA|TRBJ1-3|TRBV15|TRBD1
CATSIRPGTGSNTIYF
TGTGCCACCAGCATTAGGCCCGGGACAGGATCCAACACCATATATTTT
>NA|TRBJ2-2|TRBV25-1|TRBD2
CASSEWGGIAGARELFF
TGTGCCAGCAGTGAATGGGGGGGGATAGCGGGAGCCCGGGAGCTGTTTTTT
>NA|TRBJ1-4|TRBV6-5|TRBD1
CASRSQGAGEKLFF
TGTGCCAGCAGATCGCAGGGGGCTGGCGAAAAACTGTTTTTT